The rows below give T cell receptor beta chains drawn from one sample of a study of Graves' ophthalmopathy and Graves' hyperthyroidism. TCRdb independently ran MiXCR on the multiplex PCR reads; one entry per CDR3 protein. The repertoire includes approximately 45,000 distinct CDR3 sequences, about 50% of them detected once, and less than 25% sits in the top ten. The specimen sequenced was peripheral blood. The receptors come from an adult man with Graves' ophthalmopathy. CDR3s include the opening cysteine and the closing phenylalanine or tryptophan. The D gene is left open where the match is weak. Rows may omit the clone size; those that give it use once, few, many or a size class.

TRBV5-5	TRBJ1-5	.	many	CASSLDIVQPQHF	TGTGCCAGCAGCTTGGACATCGTTCAGCCCCAGCATTTT
TRBV10-1	TRBJ2-1	.	.	CASSEGGNEQFF	TGCGCCAGCAGTGAAGGGGGGAATGAGCAGTTCTTC
TRBV11-2	TRBJ2-7	.	.	CASSYDGVYEQYF	TGTGCCAGCAGCTACGACGGGGTGTACGAGCAGTACTTC
TRBV7-9	TRBJ1-4	.	.	CASSHSRNVNEKLFF	TGTGCCAGCAGCCATTCTAGGAATGTAAATGAAAAACTGTTTTTT
TRBV12-3/TRBV12-4	TRBJ2-6	.	many	CASRPGQLFSGANVLTF	TGTGCCAGCAGACCCGGACAGCTCTTCTCTGGGGCCAACGTCCTGACTTTC
TRBV6-5	TRBJ2-3	TRBD1	.	CASSPGGDTQYF	TGTGCCAGCAGTCCAGGGGGAGATACGCAGTATTTT
TRBV9	TRBJ2-7	.	.	CASSVDWQPYF	TGTGCCAGCAGCGTAGATTGGCAGCCGTACTTC
TRBV10-3	TRBJ2-7	.	medium-sized	CAISADSYEQYF	TGTGCCATCAGTGCGGACTCCTACGAGCAGTACTTC
TRBV29-1	TRBJ2-1	TRBD2	.	CSVGGRLAGVNEQFF	TGCAGCGTTGGGGGGCGGCTAGCGGGAGTGAATGAGCAGTTCTTC
TRBV25-1	TRBJ2-2	.	.	CASSADRDTGELFF	TGTGCCAGCAGTGCGGACAGAGACACCGGGGAGCTGTTTTTT
TRBV10-3	TRBJ1-5	TRBD1	.	CAISDSSGTEYEQPQHF	TGTGCCATCAGTGACTCCTCCGGGACAGAGTACGAGCAGCCCCAGCATTTT
TRBV6-5	TRBJ2-2	TRBD2	many	CASSDNSGGGTGELFF	TGTGCCAGCAGTGACAACTCCGGGGGGGGTACCGGGGAGCTGTTTTTT
TRBV20-1	TRBJ2-1	TRBD2	.	CSARGLAGEVQFF	TGCAGTGCTAGGGGACTAGCGGGGGAGGTGCAGTTCTTC
TRBV7-9	TRBJ2-1	.	once	CASSQRDNEQFF	TGTGCCAGCAGCCAAAGGGACAATGAGCAGTTCTTC
TRBV5-1	TRBJ2-3	.	many	CASSFSSGTDTQYF	TGCGCCAGCAGCTTTTCTAGCGGCACAGATACGCAGTATTTT
TRBV7-3	TRBJ1-3	.	.	CASSPGASGNTIYF	TGTGCCAGCAGCCCCGGGGCATCTGGAAACACCATATATTTT
TRBV20-1	TRBJ1-1	.	many	CSASIGQNTEAFF	TGCAGTGCTTCAATAGGACAGAACACTGAAGCTTTCTTT
TRBV11-2	TRBJ2-7	.	.	CASDHKVGQAYEQYF	TGTGCCAGCGACCATAAAGTTGGTCAAGCCTACGAGCAGTACTTC
TRBV5-6	TRBJ2-2	.	many	CASSFSRVTGELFF	TGTGCCAGCAGCTTCTCCAGGGTAACCGGGGAGCTGTTTTTT
TRBV5-1	TRBJ1-4	.	once	CASSFGAGTPNEKLFF	TGCGCCAGCAGCTTTGGGGCCGGGACACCGAATGAAAAACTGTTTTTT
TRBV5-1	TRBJ2-2	.	many	CASRRELNTGELFF	TGCGCCAGCAGGAGGGAACTGAACACCGGGGAGCTGTTTTTT
TRBV19	TRBJ2-7	TRBD2	.	CASSPRISGTSDFYEQYF	TGTGCCAGTAGTCCGAGAATCTCCGGGACTAGCGACTTCTACGAGCAGTACTTC
TRBV7-9	TRBJ1-2	.	few	CASSLAAGTGYTF	TGTGCCAGCAGCTTAGCGGCAGGGACAGGCTACACCTTC
TRBV29-1	TRBJ2-7	.	.	CSVEGAGTSGHYEQYF	TGCAGCGTTGAAGGTGCGGGGACCAGCGGACACTACGAGCAGTACTTC
TRBV9	TRBJ2-1	.	many	CASSTDEGDWNEQFF	TGTGCCAGCAGCACCGACGAGGGGGACTGGAATGAGCAGTTCTTC
TRBV3-1	TRBJ2-7	TRBD1	many	CASSRDRVNEQYF	TGTGCCAGCAGCCGGGACAGGGTGAACGAGCAGTACTTC
TRBV20-1	TRBJ2-3	TRBD2	.	CSARTSGGHTDTQYF	TGCAGTGCTAGAACTAGCGGGGGCCACACAGATACGCAGTATTTT
TRBV7-9	TRBJ2-5	.	many	CASSSIVRQETQYF	TGTGCCAGCAGCTCAATTGTCAGGCAAGAGACCCAGTACTTC
TRBV20-1	TRBJ2-1	.	many	CSASSGGGYNEQFF	TGCAGTGCTAGTTCAGGGGGAGGTTACAATGAGCAGTTCTTC
TRBV6-5	TRBJ2-7	TRBD2	many	CASSSLTSGSGYEQYF	TGTGCCAGCAGTTCGCTGACTAGCGGGAGTGGCTACGAGCAGTACTTC
TRBV5-4	TRBJ2-2	.	.	CASSLYTVNTGELFF	TGTGCCAGCAGCTTGTATACGGTGAACACCGGGGAGCTGTTTTTT
TRBV6-4	TRBJ2-2	.	many	CASSDPAVSTGELFF	TGTGCCAGCAGTGACCCGGCAGTTTCCACCGGGGAGCTGTTTTTT
TRBV9	TRBJ2-5	TRBD1	many	CASSAGTGQETQYF	TGTGCCAGCAGCGCTGGGACAGGGCAAGAGACCCAGTACTTC
TRBV24-1	TRBJ1-5	TRBD1	.	CATSNRGGNQPQHF	TGTGCCACCAGCAACAGGGGAGGCAATCAGCCCCAGCATTTT
TRBV20-1	TRBJ2-7	.	many	CSAGNADLNYEQYF	TGCAGTGCTGGTAATGCCGATCTAAACTACGAGCAGTACTTC
TRBV20-1	TRBJ2-7	.	few	CSAGRDPSHNEQYF	TGCAGTGCGGGCCGGGACCCAAGTCACAACGAGCAGTACTTC
TRBV7-3	TRBJ2-2	TRBD1	once	CASSPGQGPRANTGELFF	TGTGCCAGCAGCCCGGGACAGGGGCCGCGAGCGAACACCGGGGAGCTGTTTTTT
TRBV5-1	TRBJ1-4	.	many	CASSRSGTATNEKLFF	TGCGCCAGCAGCCGATCCGGGACGGCAACTAATGAAAAACTGTTTTTT
TRBV6-2/TRBV6-3	TRBJ2-5	.	many	CASSSGLVQETQYF	TGTGCCAGCAGCTCGGGTCTAGTACAAGAGACCCAGTACTTC
TRBV19	TRBJ2-3	.	.	CASSIVRGGTDTQYF	TGTGCCAGTAGTATTGTGCGGGGTGGCACAGATACGCAGTATTTT
TRBV12-3/TRBV12-4	TRBJ1-4	.	many	CASSLTPWGPNEKLFF	TGTGCCAGCAGTTTAACCCCGTGGGGGCCTAATGAAAAACTGTTTTTT
TRBV10-1	TRBJ2-3	TRBD1	many	CAKATGPSTDTQYF	TGCGCCAAGGCGACAGGGCCAAGCACAGATACGCAGTATTTT
TRBV5-4	TRBJ1-1	.	many	CASSARGTEAFF	TGTGCCAGCAGCGCCCGAGGGACTGAAGCTTTCTTT
TRBV20-1	TRBJ1-1	.	.	CSARRRLGTEAFF	TGCAGTGCTAGAAGACGGTTGGGCACTGAAGCTTTCTTT